What follows describes a single T cell receptor (beta chain). Trimming pared 0 bases from V and 6 bases from J, leaving 11 bases between. The CDR3 is made up of 13 amino acids. Germline V gene sequence: CDR1 GTSNPN, CDR2 SVGIG (reference sequence). The sample belongs to a study of CD8+ T cells in alopecia areata. RNA extraction and reverse transcription yielded cDNA as sequencing template. The data were produced by immunoSEQ multiplex PCR, yet TCRdb's version contains in-frame clones alone and is incomplete. The sample lists around 120,000 clones; less than 80% were seen once. This chain connects TRBV30 to TRBJ1-2; TRBD1 might be the D (6 bases). This TCR was recovered from a human donor in good health. Specimen: CD4+ T cells sorted from blood. The CDR3 region has the DNA TGTGCCTGGAGTGTTGGGGGGGCGCATGGCTACACCTTC. This sequence encodes CAWSVGGAHGYTF.